Shown below are 13 T cell receptor beta chains from a single sample sequenced in a study of blood T cells in healthy people across ages. A second PCR, run for 7 to 11 cycles, used a sample-barcoded 5' primer plus a J-beta primer mix. TCRdb reprocessed the 5' RACE reads with MiXCR, giving one entry per CDR3 protein. The sample contains some 760,000 distinct CDR3 sequences, roughly 25% of which appear only once. This sample also belongs to another study, concerning T cells of mothers and their children.

The material sequenced was blood. The receptors originated from a boy younger than 18 in good health.

This clonotype was detected only a few times. The J gene is TRBJ2-1, the V gene TRBV11-2; 7 bases align to TRBD2. The germline CDR1 and CDR2 sequences are SGHAT and FQNNGV. The CDR3 runs to 18 residues. The trim removed 3 bases at V and 0 bases at J, leaving 11 bases unmatched. The CDR3 reads CASSFPRSSGSSYNEQFF. CDR3 nucleotides: TGTGCCAGCAGCTTCCCCCGGTCTAGCGGAAGCTCCTACAATGAGCAGTTCTTC.

This clonotype was seen at least ten times. The J gene is TRBJ2-1, the V gene TRBV28; D gene uncertain. The V gene's germline CDR1 is MDHEN and CDR2 SYDVKM. The V and J ends lost 6 bases and 3 bases respectively, with 9 bases between them. The CDR3 runs to 13 residues. In nucleotides, the CDR3 is TGTGCCAGCAGCCTGGGTATCTACAATGAGCAGTTCTTC. This encodes CASSLGIYNEQFF.

This clonotype was found a few times. This chain uses TRBV12-3 or TRBV12-4 with TRBJ2-1; a possible D gene is TRBD2 (5 bases). The CDR3 runs to 15 residues. The germline V and J ends were trimmed by 3 bases and 7 bases, with 16 bases remaining between them. CDR3 nucleotides: TGTGCCAGCAGTTTTAACAGCGGTCTTCGAAATGAGCAGTTCTTC. It specifies CASSFNSGLRNEQFF.

This chain uses TRBV11-3 with TRBJ2-5, with no clear D. CDR1 SGHNT and CDR2 YENEEA come from the germline V gene. This CDR3 comprises 15 residues. Between the trimmed V and J ends, which lost 0 bases and 6 bases, there was a span of 14 bases. This chain's CDR3 is CASSLDPAREKTQYF. The DNA for the CDR3 is TGTGCCAGCAGCTTAGACCCAGCTAGGGAAAAGACCCAGTACTTC.

This clonotype was picked up one time. The rearrangement links TRBV7-2 to TRBJ2-5; 8 positions agree with TRBD1. Germline assignment: CDR1 SGHTA and CDR2 FQGNSA. Trimming at V came to 5 bases and at J to 5 bases, leaving 7 bases not matched to a gene. This CDR3 has 14 amino acids. CDR3 loop: CASSHGQGWETQYF. CDR3 coding DNA: TGTGCCAGCAGCCACGGACAGGGTTGGGAGACCCAGTACTTC. Full variable domain (remainder filled in from reference TRBV7-2 and TRBJ2-5): GAGVSQSPSNKVTEKGKDVELRCDPISGHTALYWYRQSLGQGLEFLIYFQGNSAPDKSGLPSDRFSAERTGGSVSTLTIQRTQQEDSAVYLCASSHGQGWETQYFGPGTRLLVL.

V is TRBV5-6 and J is TRBJ2-7, with D tentatively TRBD1 or TRBD2 (5 bases each). This CDR3 has 12 residues. Trimming shortened V by 4 bases and J by 7 bases, and 12 bases separated the two germline ends. The V gene's germline CDR1 is SGHDT and CDR2 YYEEEE. CDR3 DNA: TGTGCCAGCAGCCATGGGACCGTTGAGCAGTACTTC. Translation: CASSHGTVEQYF.

For the CDR3, the DNA is TGCAGCGTTGAAGATCGAGGGACAGGGGTTCGGGAGACCCAGTACTTC. This translates into CSVEDRGTGVRETQYF. The V call is TRBV29-1, the J call TRBJ2-5; 10 bases are a match to TRBD1. The CDR3 spans 16 residues. The V segment lost 0 bases and the J segment 5 bases; nucleotides outside the gene matches: 9. From germline, CDR1 is SQVTM and CDR2 ANQGSEA.

The J gene is TRBJ2-1, the V gene TRBV11-1; D remains unclear. Between the trimmed V and J ends, which lost 5 bases and 4 bases, there was a span of 15 bases. CDR3 length equals 15 residues. Germline loops: CDR1 SGHAT, CDR2 FQDESV (reference sequence). CDR3 residues: CASSPRPTLYNEQFF. The CDR3, as DNA: TGTGCCAGCAGCCCCCGGCCCACCTTATACAATGAGCAGTTCTTC.

The chain couples TRBV3-1 to TRBJ2-5; D unresolved. The end of the DNA aligns better with TRBJ2-7, so the J call may be wrong. From germline, CDR1 is LGHDT and CDR2 YNNKEL (reference sequence). The CDR3 runs to 15 residues. The CDR3 protein is CASSQLQGSGYEQYF. The CDR3 DNA reads as TGTGCCAGCAGCCAACTACAAGGATCTGGCTACGAGCAGTACTTC.

This clonotype was seen a few times. The chain links TRBV18 to TRBJ2-5; tentative D call: TRBD1 (5 bases). The DNA end is a closer match to TRBJ2-7, so the J assignment may be wrong. The CDR3 loop spans 16 amino acids. From germline, CDR1 is KGHSH and CDR2 LQKENI. CDR3 nucleotide sequence: TGTGCCAGCTCACCCACTTCTGGACAACTGGGGTCCGAGCAGTACTTC. It yields the protein CASSPTSGQLGSEQYF.

The chain is built from TRBV28 and TRBJ2-2; tentative D call: TRBD1 (5 bases). The germline V gene encodes CDR1 MDHEN and CDR2 SYDVKM. The CDR3 is made up of 15 amino acids. Trimming removed 4 bases at V and 6 bases at J, with 15 bases between. CDR3 sequence: CASSYWGMAAGELFF. The CDR3 region has the DNA TGTGCCAGCAGTTATTGGGGCATGGCCGCCGGGGAGCTGTTTTTT.

This clonotype was observed a few times. CDR3 region: CSVCRGGAVNTGELFF. The CDR3 nucleotides are TGCAGCGTTTGTCGCGGGGGGGCGGTTAACACCGGGGAGCTGTTTTTT. The gene calls are TRBV29-1 and TRBJ2-2; 9 nucleotides align to TRBD2. CDR1 SQVTM and CDR2 ANQGSEA come from the germline V gene. CDR3 length: 16 amino acids. V trimming: 5 bases; J trimming: 2 bases; junction bases outside the gene matches: 9.

J is TRBJ1-5 and V is TRBV20-1, with D maybe TRBD1 (6 bases). The germline V and J ends were trimmed by 6 bases and 6 bases, with 15 bases remaining between them. Germline V gene data show CDR1 as DFQATT and CDR2 as SNEGSKA (reference sequence). This CDR3 spans 13 amino acids. The CDR3 is CSAGGPDGQPQHF. DNA of the CDR3: TGCAGTGCCGGGGGGCCGGACGGTCAGCCCCAGCATTTT.